This T cell receptor beta chain was captured by sequencing in a study of long-term antiretroviral therapy in people with HIV. An immunoSEQ assay, version v3.0, was performed at survey level. Sequencing was performed with immunoSEQ multiplex PCR; in TCRdb, only in-frame clones are kept and a portion is missing. Among 25,000 to 30,000 clones listed, roughly 86% were seen once. The junction had 20 bases not matched to a gene; V was cut back by 6 bases and J by 0 bases. This CDR3 is built from 19 residues. The germline V gene encodes CDR1 SGHRS and CDR2 YFSETQ. The rearrangement joins TRBV5-1 to TRBJ2-7, with 8 bases identical to TRBD1. Sequencing used unsorted PBMCs, obtained roughly 2.7 years after starting antiretroviral therapy. The TCR originated in a man between 40 and 49 years old with HIV. Here the CDR3 DNA reads TGCGCCAGCAAAGGGGCCCGGGACAGGAGAATCTCCAGCTCCTACGAGCAGTACTTC. Its protein is CASKGARDRRISSSYEQYF.